These 2 T cell receptor beta chains came from one sample sequenced in a study of spatial heterogeneity in lung cancer. Noted time point: blood at routine non-recurrence follow-up after resection. Unsorted whole RNA from tumor, nontumor lung or frozen PBMC underwent sequencing. One entry per CDR3 protein, called by TCRdb with MiXCR from the 5' RACE reads. The sample consists of around 30,000 distinct CDR3 sequences, 5.5% to 7% of them appearing once. The source was PBMCs, collected at follow-up. Receptors were obtained from a male donor with early-stage non-small cell lung cancer.

This clonotype appeared a single time. The rearrangement links TRBV3-1 to TRBJ1-4, with TRBD1 matching 7 bases. This CDR3 contains 15 residues. Losses at the gene ends were 1 base for V and 6 bases for J; bases not matched to a gene: 5. Germline CDR1 and CDR2: LGHDT and YNNKEL (reference sequence). CDR3 amino acids: CASSQVGQADEKLFF. The CDR3 nucleotides read TGTGCCAGCAGCCAAGTAGGACAGGCGGATGAAAAACTGTTTTTT.

This clonotype turned up a few times. The chain joins TRBV6-5 to TRBJ1-5; 7 bases are shared with TRBD1. CDR1 and CDR2 from the germline V gene are MNHEY and SVGAGI. The V segment lost 0 bases and the J segment 4 bases; nucleotides outside the gene matches: 3. CDR3 length: 15 amino acids. Here the CDR3 reads CASSYSRQGNQPQHF. The CDR3 coding sequence is TGTGCCAGCAGTTACTCTCGACAGGGAAATCAGCCCCAGCATTTT.